This is a list of T cell receptor beta chains from one sample in a study of vaccination and CD4 T cells after COVID-19. TCRdb independently ran MiXCR on the PCR reads; one entry per CDR3 protein. The sample consists of roughly 18,000 distinct CDR3 sequences, around 62% of them appearing once. Source: CD4+ T cells from blood, taken before SARS-CoV-2 vaccination. These receptors all stem from a human donor who had recovered from COVID-19. Each CDR3 is given with its conserved first and last residue. Each record gives: D gene, V gene, J gene, CDR3 protein. D genes are given only for firm matches.

d_gene: TRBD1; v_gene: TRBV20-1; j_gene: TRBJ2-1; CDR3aa: CSASVGQGNEQFF
d_gene: .; v_gene: TRBV28; j_gene: TRBJ1-5; CDR3aa: CASRGQNQPQHF
d_gene: TRBD2; v_gene: TRBV6-2/TRBV6-3; j_gene: TRBJ2-5; CDR3aa: CASSYSGKGLTETQYF
d_gene: .; v_gene: TRBV6-4; j_gene: TRBJ2-5; CDR3aa: CASSPSGRGETQYF
d_gene: .; v_gene: TRBV6-1; j_gene: TRBJ2-3; CDR3aa: CASRRDGTDTQYF
d_gene: .; v_gene: TRBV6-1; j_gene: TRBJ1-5; CDR3aa: CASSEAALWQPQHF
d_gene: TRBD2; v_gene: TRBV6-5; j_gene: TRBJ2-1; CDR3aa: CASSYTGTSGSFNEQFF
d_gene: .; v_gene: TRBV7-9; j_gene: TRBJ2-2; CDR3aa: CASSRGNTGELFF
d_gene: TRBD2; v_gene: TRBV20-1; j_gene: TRBJ2-5; CDR3aa: CSATTTMTSGRKTQYF
d_gene: .; v_gene: TRBV7-9; j_gene: TRBJ2-7; CDR3aa: CASSLALGAEYF
d_gene: TRBD1; v_gene: TRBV2; j_gene: TRBJ1-5; CDR3aa: CASRLNQGAAQHF
d_gene: TRBD1; v_gene: TRBV24-1; j_gene: TRBJ2-1; CDR3aa: CATSDSGTGRTGSYNEQFF
d_gene: .; v_gene: TRBV30; j_gene: TRBJ1-1; CDR3aa: CAWSRLQSFF
d_gene: .; v_gene: TRBV21-1; j_gene: TRBJ2-7; CDR3aa: CASSKGTRGSALQYF
d_gene: .; v_gene: TRBV5-8; j_gene: TRBJ1-5; CDR3aa: CASSTRTGSNQPQHF
d_gene: .; v_gene: TRBV2; j_gene: TRBJ1-1; CDR3aa: CASGSGYTEAFF
d_gene: .; v_gene: TRBV12-3/TRBV12-4; j_gene: TRBJ1-5; CDR3aa: CASTPGRSSNQPQHF
d_gene: TRBD1; v_gene: TRBV2; j_gene: TRBJ2-5; CDR3aa: CASRWDRGQETQYF
d_gene: .; v_gene: TRBV12-3/TRBV12-4; j_gene: TRBJ1-6; CDR3aa: CASSLDRDSPLHF
d_gene: .; v_gene: TRBV5-4; j_gene: TRBJ1-6; CDR3aa: CASSLSHRGLVDSPLHF
d_gene: .; v_gene: TRBV2; j_gene: TRBJ2-3; CDR3aa: CASSDPATSFGPSTDTQYF
d_gene: .; v_gene: TRBV20-1; j_gene: TRBJ2-3; CDR3aa: CSASGLDPSTDTQYF
d_gene: TRBD1; v_gene: TRBV29-1; j_gene: TRBJ2-5; CDR3aa: CSVLKDRGQETQYF
d_gene: .; v_gene: TRBV29-1; j_gene: TRBJ1-2; CDR3aa: CSALWAAPPYGYTF
d_gene: .; v_gene: TRBV7-3; j_gene: TRBJ2-7; CDR3aa: CASSSSLPGEQYF
d_gene: .; v_gene: TRBV20-1; j_gene: TRBJ2-3; CDR3aa: CSARSASVGTDTQYF
d_gene: .; v_gene: TRBV28; j_gene: TRBJ1-1; CDR3aa: CASSLPGRSAPGLMNTEAFF
d_gene: TRBD2; v_gene: TRBV12-3/TRBV12-4; j_gene: TRBJ2-4; CDR3aa: CASSPTVAGAGIQYF
d_gene: .; v_gene: TRBV6-1; j_gene: TRBJ1-1; CDR3aa: CASRRTDKNTEAFF
d_gene: .; v_gene: TRBV7-3; j_gene: TRBJ1-5; CDR3aa: CASSWPGARGNQPQHF
d_gene: .; v_gene: TRBV20-1; j_gene: TRBJ2-3; CDR3aa: CSARVGWMGTDTQYF
d_gene: .; v_gene: TRBV15; j_gene: TRBJ1-5; CDR3aa: CATSKVESNQPQHF
d_gene: TRBD1; v_gene: TRBV2; j_gene: TRBJ1-5; CDR3aa: CASRAGQGVAQPQHF
d_gene: TRBD1; v_gene: TRBV6-1; j_gene: TRBJ1-3; CDR3aa: CASSEARDRSPHF
d_gene: .; v_gene: TRBV7-2; j_gene: TRBJ1-1; CDR3aa: CASSFRGGTEAFF
d_gene: .; v_gene: TRBV20-1; j_gene: TRBJ2-3; CDR3aa: CSAEFSGPTDTQYF
d_gene: .; v_gene: TRBV20-1; j_gene: TRBJ1-1; CDR3aa: CSARADWPNTEAFF
d_gene: .; v_gene: TRBV20-1; j_gene: TRBJ2-1; CDR3aa: CSAPLGTTLNEQFF
d_gene: .; v_gene: TRBV18; j_gene: TRBJ1-1; CDR3aa: CASSKTVEAFF
d_gene: .; v_gene: TRBV25-1; j_gene: TRBJ1-1; CDR3aa: CASSTPDTSTEAFF